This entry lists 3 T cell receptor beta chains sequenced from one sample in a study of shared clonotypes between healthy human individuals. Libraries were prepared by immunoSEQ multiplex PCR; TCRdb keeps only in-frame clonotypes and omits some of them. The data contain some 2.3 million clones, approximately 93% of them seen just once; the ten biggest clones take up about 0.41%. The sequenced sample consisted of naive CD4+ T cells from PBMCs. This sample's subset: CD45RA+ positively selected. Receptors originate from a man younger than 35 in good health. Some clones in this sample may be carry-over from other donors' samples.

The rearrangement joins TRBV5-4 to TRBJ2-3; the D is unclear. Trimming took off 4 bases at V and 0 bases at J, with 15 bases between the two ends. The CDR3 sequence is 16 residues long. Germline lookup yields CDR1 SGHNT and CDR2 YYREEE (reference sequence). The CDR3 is CASSPLTGGSTDTQYF. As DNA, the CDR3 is TGTGCCAGCAGCCCGCTCACTGGCGGAAGCACAGATACGCAGTATTTT.

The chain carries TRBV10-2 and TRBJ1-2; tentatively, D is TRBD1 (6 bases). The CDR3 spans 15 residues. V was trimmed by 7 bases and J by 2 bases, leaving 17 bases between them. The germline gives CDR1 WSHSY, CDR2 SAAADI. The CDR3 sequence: CASNDRTQANYGYTF. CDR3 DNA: TGCGCCAGCAACGACAGGACGCAAGCGAACTATGGCTACACCTTC.

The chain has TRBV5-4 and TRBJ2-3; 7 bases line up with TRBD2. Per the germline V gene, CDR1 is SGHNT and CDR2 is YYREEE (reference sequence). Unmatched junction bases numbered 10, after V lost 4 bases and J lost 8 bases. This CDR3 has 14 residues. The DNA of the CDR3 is TGTGCCAGCAGCCCCAAAGCGGGACGTGGTACGCAGTATTTT. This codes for CASSPKAGRGTQYF. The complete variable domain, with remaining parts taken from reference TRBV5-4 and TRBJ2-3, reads ETGVTQSPTHLIKTRGQQVTLRCSSQSGHNTVSWYQQALGQGPQFIFQYYREEENGRGNFPPRFSGLQFPNYSSELNVNALELDDSALYLCASSPKAGRGTQYFGPGTRLTVL.